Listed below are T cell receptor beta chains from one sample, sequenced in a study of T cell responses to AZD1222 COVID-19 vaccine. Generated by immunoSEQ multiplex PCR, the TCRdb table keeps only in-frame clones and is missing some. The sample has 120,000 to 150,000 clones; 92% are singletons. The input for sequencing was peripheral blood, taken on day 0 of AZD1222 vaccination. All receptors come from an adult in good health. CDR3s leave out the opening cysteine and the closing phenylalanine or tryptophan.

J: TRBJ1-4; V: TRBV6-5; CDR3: ASSSPGRGLNEKLF
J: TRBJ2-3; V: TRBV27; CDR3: ASSPATDTQY
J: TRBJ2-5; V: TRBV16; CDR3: ASSRSILDRYQETQY
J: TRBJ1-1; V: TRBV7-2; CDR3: ASSLEHVNTEAF
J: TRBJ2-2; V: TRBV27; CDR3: ASSLLRTGGAHGELF
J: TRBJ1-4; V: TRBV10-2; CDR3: ASSESRGLF
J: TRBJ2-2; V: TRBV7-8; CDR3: ASSSPTRNTGELF
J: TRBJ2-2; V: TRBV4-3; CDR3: ASSQDRGRTGELF
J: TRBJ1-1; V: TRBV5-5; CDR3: ASSLDLPNTEAF
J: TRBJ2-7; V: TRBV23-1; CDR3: ASSQFGRGLSIRVSSYEQY
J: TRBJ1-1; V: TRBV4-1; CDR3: ASSQNEVRAF
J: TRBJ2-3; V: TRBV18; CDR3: ASSLPLAGGIAVADTQY
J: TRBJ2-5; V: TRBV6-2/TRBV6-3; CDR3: ASSSGTSGRKTQY
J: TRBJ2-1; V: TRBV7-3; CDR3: ASSPGTVTGEQF
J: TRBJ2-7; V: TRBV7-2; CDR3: ASSPRADYEQY
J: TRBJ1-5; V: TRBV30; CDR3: AWSALGSQPQH
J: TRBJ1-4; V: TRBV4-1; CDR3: ASSHQGLGNEKLF
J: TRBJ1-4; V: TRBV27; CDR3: ASSGLAGGDFKKLF
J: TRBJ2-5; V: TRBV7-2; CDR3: ASSSRGTTRAIRETQY
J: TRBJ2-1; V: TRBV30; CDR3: ASNEQF
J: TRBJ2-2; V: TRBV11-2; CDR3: ASSAGQRLF
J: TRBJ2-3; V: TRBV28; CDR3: ASLRASTDTQY
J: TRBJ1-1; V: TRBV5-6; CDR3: ASSWTGRTEAF
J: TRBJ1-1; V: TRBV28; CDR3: ASNFWTEKNTEAF
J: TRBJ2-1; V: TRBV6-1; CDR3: ASSEITSSSEQF
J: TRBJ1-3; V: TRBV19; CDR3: ASSYRGTSGNTIY
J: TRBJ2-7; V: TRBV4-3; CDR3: ASSQEQGLVGEQY
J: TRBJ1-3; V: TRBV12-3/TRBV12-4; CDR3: ASNRGGNTIY
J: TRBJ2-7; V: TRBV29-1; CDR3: SVEDQGPSYEQY
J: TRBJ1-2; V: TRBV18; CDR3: ASSPDLPPGGRSYGYT
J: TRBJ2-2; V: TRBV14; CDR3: ASSQGLAGYRGELF
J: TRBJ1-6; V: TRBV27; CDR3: ASTEGLRNSPLH
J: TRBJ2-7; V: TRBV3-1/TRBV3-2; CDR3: ASSQTGGISDEQY
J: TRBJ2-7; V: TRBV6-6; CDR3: ASSPKLWESSSYEQY
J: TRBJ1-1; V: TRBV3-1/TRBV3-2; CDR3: ASSHLDRNTEAF
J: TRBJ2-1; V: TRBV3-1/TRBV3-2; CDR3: ASSTRLLGQF
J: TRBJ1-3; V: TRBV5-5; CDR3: ASSLGPSRNTIY
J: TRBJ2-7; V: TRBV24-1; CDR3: ATLGGKTGAYEQY
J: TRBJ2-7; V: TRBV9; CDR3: ASSALGTGSLYEQY
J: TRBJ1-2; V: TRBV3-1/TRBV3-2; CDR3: ASSRQGISGYT
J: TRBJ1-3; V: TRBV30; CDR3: ATGAGNTIY
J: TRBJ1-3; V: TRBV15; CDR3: ATSSRIGSGNTIY
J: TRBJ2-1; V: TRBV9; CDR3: ASSVPQGPTSGYNEQF
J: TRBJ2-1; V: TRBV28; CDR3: ASRLAGDNEQF
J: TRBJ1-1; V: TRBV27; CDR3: ASRPDRGGYTEAF
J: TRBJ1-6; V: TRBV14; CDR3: ASSQDIGQSSYNSPLH
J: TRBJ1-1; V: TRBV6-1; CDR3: ASSELLGAF
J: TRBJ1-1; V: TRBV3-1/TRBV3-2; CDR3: ASSQGVGGEAEAF
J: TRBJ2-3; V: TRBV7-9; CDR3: ASSSEGTQY
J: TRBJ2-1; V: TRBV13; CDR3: ASSPQGEPYNEQF
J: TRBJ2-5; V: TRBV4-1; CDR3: ASSQDRDRLYQETQY
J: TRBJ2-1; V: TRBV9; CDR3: ASSVGHTNEQF
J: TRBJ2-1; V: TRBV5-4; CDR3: ASSLGGTAVNEQF
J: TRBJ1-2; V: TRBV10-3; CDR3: AISGSTGRGYT
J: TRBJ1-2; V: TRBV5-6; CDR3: ASSLGALSYGYT
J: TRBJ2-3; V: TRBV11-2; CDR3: ASSVHSGSSDTQY
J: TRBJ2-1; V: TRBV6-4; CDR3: ASTLANGLAYNEQF